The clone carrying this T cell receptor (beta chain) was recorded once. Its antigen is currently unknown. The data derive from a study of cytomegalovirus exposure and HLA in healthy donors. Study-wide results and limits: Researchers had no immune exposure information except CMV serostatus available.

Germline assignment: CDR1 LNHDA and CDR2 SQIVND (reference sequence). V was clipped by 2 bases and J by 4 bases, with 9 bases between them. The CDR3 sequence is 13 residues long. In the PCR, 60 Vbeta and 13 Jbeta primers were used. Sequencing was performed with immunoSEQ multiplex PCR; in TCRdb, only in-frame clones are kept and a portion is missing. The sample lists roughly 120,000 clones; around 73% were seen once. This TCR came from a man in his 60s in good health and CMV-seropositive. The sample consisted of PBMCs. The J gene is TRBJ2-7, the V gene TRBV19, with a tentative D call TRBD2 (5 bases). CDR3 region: CASSIQREYEQYF. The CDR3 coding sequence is TGTGCCAGTAGTATACAAAGGGAGTACGAGCAGTACTTC.